This T cell receptor beta chain came from a study of blood T cell repertoires in COVID-19. Original data processing: Scientists estimated how many nucleated cells there were by amplifying reference gene primers. Repertoires were generated with immunoSEQ multiplex PCR, while TCRdb's copy carries only in-frame clones and drops some. From that table come the V and J calls and clone size; the DNA was used to work out D and trimming. The table lists 70,000 to 95,000 clones, about 96% of them singletons, with about 4.5% in the top ten. This clonotype was obtained from a human donor with active COVID-19. The donor label of this sample is uncertain. The sequenced sample was peripheral blood.

For the CDR3, the DNA is TGTGCCAGCAGCTTCCCAACTAGCGCAACCTACAATGAGCAGTTCTTC. Residues: CASSFPTSATYNEQFF. The chain recombines TRBV5-4 with TRBJ2-1, with TRBD2 identical over 7 bases. This CDR3 contains 16 residues. Germline loops: CDR1 SGHNT, CDR2 YYREEE (reference sequence). V trimming: 2 bases; J trimming: 2 bases; junction bases outside the gene matches: 7.